This T cell receptor (beta chain) came from a study of shared clonotypes between healthy human individuals. Overall study context: Per-donor plates numbered three CD4 naive, three CD4 memory, two CD8 naive and one CD8 memory.

In the authors' workflow: Filtering differed since immunoSEQ provided only junctions, with no quality scores. Only in-frame clones appear in the TCRdb table, and some are missing; sequencing was by immunoSEQ multiplex PCR. V and J calls and clone size are those listed in that table; D and trimming were worked out from the DNA. Of about 1,900,000 clones in the sample, roughly 95% were seen once. The germline CDR1 and CDR2 sequences are SGHKS and YYEKEE (reference sequence). Germline trimming cut 0 bases from V and 0 bases from J; bases unmatched to any gene: 6. The CDR3 is 17 amino acids. For this clone: Its antigen remains unidentified.

Broader study findings: All-four-donor shared clonotypes had higher generation probabilities than non-shared clonotypes did. Naive subsets typically showed greater estimated richness than memory subsets.

Naive CD8 cells lacked CD45RO and underwent positive selection for CCR7, leaving out terminally differentiated effector memory CD45RA+ cells. The sequence was obtained from a man in his late teens or twenties in good health. The specimen sequenced was naive CD8+ T cells sorted from blood. V gene TRBV5-5 combines with J gene TRBJ1-5; the match to TRBD1 covers 7 bases. The CDR3 DNA sequence: TGTGCCAGCAGCTTGGGAGGGGGCTTGTATAGCAATCAGCCCCAGCATTTT. This gives the protein CASSLGGGLYSNQPQHF.